Listed here are 15 T cell receptor beta chains from one sample, sequenced in a study of T cell repertoires in cytomegalovirus infection. TCRdb re-called the reads with MiXCR, one entry per CDR3 protein. The sample includes hundreds of thousands of distinct CDR3 sequences, less than 40% of them seen just once. Specimen: PBMCs. Receptor source: a human donor in good health (CMV status not recorded). Some clones in this sample may be carry-over from other donors' samples.

This clonotype turned up a few times. The chain joins TRBV19 to TRBJ1-3; D gene ambiguous. The CDR3 is made up of 14 amino acids. Looked up from germline, CDR1 is LNHDA and CDR2 is SQIVND (reference sequence). The ends were cut back, 6 bases at V and 8 bases at J, with 17 bases in the middle. The CDR3 nucleotides read TGTGCCAGTAGGTCCCAAGACCGGGGAGACACCATATATTTT. Protein product: CASRSQDRGDTIYF.

This clonotype was seen more than once but under ten times. CDR3 residues: CASRPSHAGDEQYF. DNA for the CDR3: TGTGCCAGCAGACCATCCCATGCGGGGGACGAGCAGTACTTC. The V call is TRBV14, the J call TRBJ2-7, with 7 bases identical to TRBD2. CDR1 and CDR2 (germline): SGHDN, FVKESK. V lost 6 bases, J lost 5 bases, and 10 bases stayed unmatched. CDR3 length: 14 residues.

This clonotype came up a few times. The chain uses TRBV7-6 and TRBJ1-1, with D uncertain. CDR3 length: 15 residues. V lost 1 base and J lost 4, with 13 bases in between. Germline-derived CDR1 and CDR2 are SGHVS and FNYEAQ. The CDR3 region is CASSLGWGSSTEAFF. For the CDR3, the DNA is TGTGCCAGCAGCTTAGGTTGGGGTTCGAGCACTGAAGCTTTCTTT. The complete variable domain, with remaining parts taken from reference TRBV7-6 and TRBJ1-1, reads GAGVSQSPRYKVTKRGQDVALRCDPISGHVSLYWYRQALGQGPEFLTYFNYEAQQDKSGLPNDRFSAERPEGSISTLTIQRTEQRDSAMYRCASSLGWGSSTEAFFGQGTRLTVV.

J is TRBJ1-6 and V is TRBV6-5, with 8 bases identical to TRBD1. CDR3 length: 18 residues. V gave up 5 bases and J gave up 5 bases; unmatched junction bases: 14. Looked up from germline, CDR1 is MNHEY and CDR2 is SVGAGI. This CDR3 is CASSKSGGTGPNNSPLHF. CDR3 sequence (DNA): TGTGCCAGCAGTAAATCGGGTGGGACAGGCCCGAATAATTCACCCCTCCACTTT.

This clonotype was seen a handful of times. The chain is built from TRBV4-2 and TRBJ2-2; 12 bases line up with TRBD2. The V gene end was trimmed by 0 bases and the J gene end by 7 bases; junction bases not matched to a gene: 6. Germline V gene lookup returns CDR1 LGHNA and CDR2 YNFKEQ. The CDR3 consists of 17 residues. The CDR3 DNA reads as TGTGCCAGCAGCCAAGAGAGGACTAGCGGGAAAGGCGGGGAGCTGTTTTTT. It encodes CASSQERTSGKGGELFF.

This chain connects TRBV20-1 to TRBJ2-2, with D perhaps TRBD1 (5 bases). The CDR3 loop spans 14 amino acids. Trimming stripped 6 bases from V and 1 base from J, with 12 bases between. CDR1 and CDR2 from the germline V gene are DFQATT and SNEGSKA (reference sequence). As DNA, the CDR3 is TGCAGTGCGTCCCATACAGGGAACACCGGGGAGCTGTTTTTT. Its translation is CSASHTGNTGELFF.

The chain recombines TRBV5-1 with TRBJ2-1; a possible D gene is TRBD2 (6 bases). Trimming took off 0 bases at V and 3 bases at J, with 13 bases between the two ends. This CDR3 is built from 16 residues. The germline V gene has CDR1 SGHRS and CDR2 YFSETQ. The CDR3 region is CASSLAGSGDYNEQFF. CDR3 nucleotides: TGCGCCAGCAGCTTGGCCGGGAGCGGTGACTACAATGAGCAGTTCTTC.

This clonotype was seen repeatedly, ten times or more. The chain links TRBV7-9 to TRBJ2-1; D might be TRBD1 or TRBD2, each matching 5 bases. Trimming took 1 base from V and 9 from J, leaving 10 bases between them. The CDR3 is made up of 13 amino acids. CDR1 SEHNR and CDR2 FQNEAQ come from the germline V gene (reference sequence). The CDR3 region has the DNA TGTGCCAGCAGCTTAGGAGGGGTGGCTGAGCAGTTCTTC. Protein sequence: CASSLGGVAEQFF.

The chain employs TRBV20-1 and TRBJ1-4; D unclear. V gave up 4 bases and J gave up 8 bases, with 14 bases separating them. Germline assignment: CDR1 DFQATT and CDR2 SNEGSKA (reference sequence). The CDR3 has 13 residues. The CDR3 loop is CSATGEGGEKLFF. CDR3 nucleotide sequence: TGCAGTGCTACCGGGGAAGGAGGAGAAAAACTGTTTTTT.

The V gene is TRBV7-8, the J gene TRBJ1-5; D remains ambiguous. Trimming stripped 3 bases from V and 2 bases from J, with 11 bases between. Germline V lookup: CDR1 SGHVS, CDR2 FQNEAQ. This CDR3 spans 15 amino acids. The CDR3: CASSFERVGNQPQHF. The CDR3, as DNA: TGTGCCAGCAGCTTTGAAAGGGTGGGCAATCAGCCCCAGCATTTT. Together with reference TRBV7-8 and TRBJ1-5, the CDR3 gives the full variable domain: GAGVSQSPRYKVAKRGQDVALRCDPISGHVSLFWYQQALGQGPEFLTYFQNEAQLDKSGLPSDRFFAERPEGSVSTLKIQRTQQEDSAVYLCASSFERVGNQPQHFGDGTRLSIL.

This clonotype was picked up a small number of times. This rearrangement joins TRBV12-3 or TRBV12-4 to TRBJ1-2, with D perhaps TRBD1 (5 bases). The CDR3 covers 16 residues. V was cut by 6 bases and J by 2 bases, with 19 bases left in between. The CDR3 sequence: CASSLTGGGGNYGYTF. DNA of the CDR3: TGTGCCAGCAGCTTAACCGGGGGTGGGGGGAACTATGGCTACACCTTC.

The J gene is TRBJ1-2, the V gene TRBV28; TRBD1 matches 8 bases. The CDR3 contains 15 residues. Germline V gene sequence: CDR1 MDHEN, CDR2 SYDVKM. Unmatched junction bases numbered 11, after V lost 4 bases and J lost 7 bases. CDR3 amino acids: CASSSQGAGFRGYTF. The CDR3 DNA sequence: TGTGCCAGCAGTTCTCAGGGGGCGGGTTTTCGTGGCTACACCTTC.

This clonotype has only a few counts. The J gene is TRBJ2-7, the V gene TRBV7-6; 10 bases agree with TRBD1. Germline trimming cut 0 bases from V and 2 bases from J; bases unmatched to any gene: 7. CDR1 is SGHVS and CDR2 is FNYEAQ in the germline V gene. The CDR3 covers 17 residues. The CDR3 bases are TGTGCCAGCAGCTTAGCAACGCCCGGGACAGGGGCCTACGAGCAGTACTTC. Translating gives CASSLATPGTGAYEQYF. The entire variable domain, with the rest obtained from reference TRBV7-6 and TRBJ2-7, is as follows: GAGVSQSPRYKVTKRGQDVALRCDPISGHVSLYWYRQALGQGPEFLTYFNYEAQQDKSGLPNDRFSAERPEGSISTLTIQRTEQRDSAMYRCASSLATPGTGAYEQYFGPGTRLTVT.

This clonotype appeared a few times. The rearrangement uses TRBV7-9 and TRBJ2-2; TRBD1 might be the D (6 bases). The ends were cut back, 4 bases at V and 4 bases at J, with 13 bases in the middle. Germline lookup yields CDR1 SEHNR and CDR2 FQNEAQ (reference sequence). This CDR3 is 15 amino acids long. The CDR3 is CASSSQGKGTGELFF. The CDR3, as DNA: TGTGCCAGCAGCTCACAGGGAAAGGGCACCGGGGAGCTGTTTTTT.

V and J are TRBV4-1 and TRBJ2-1; D unresolved. Germline V lookup: CDR1 MGHRA, CDR2 YSYEKL. Trimming cost V 0 bases and J 2 bases, with 8 bases left between them. The CDR3 contains 15 residues. CDR3 coding DNA: TGCGCCAGCAGCCAAGAGAGTCTCCCCTACAATGAGCAGTTCTTC. Protein product: CASSQESLPYNEQFF.